Here is one TCR beta chain with its context. Its antigen is still unknown. Unique molecular identifier tags were affixed to discrete cDNA molecules. Each CDR3 protein gets one entry after TCRdb re-called the 5' RACE reads with MiXCR. The profile covers 52,000 or so distinct CDR3 sequences, with under 8% appearing a single time and 5.5% to 6% taken by the ten largest. This sample was included in a study of early T cells in non-severe SARS-CoV-2 infection. Study as a whole: Unpaired chains resulted from sequencing bulk RNA of unsorted whole blood.

The germline V and J ends were trimmed by 6 bases and 4 bases, with 8 bases remaining between them. Germline loops: CDR1 MNHEY, CDR2 SVGAGI. This CDR3 has 12 residues. Study-wide points: Anti-spike CD8 responses were favored by VDJdb matching, which missed private and CD4 specificities.

The rearrangement uses TRBV6-5 and TRBJ2-3, with a tentative D call TRBD1 (5 bases). This receptor was identified in an adult who was a healthcare worker with PCR-confirmed SARS-CoV-2 infection or an uninfected control (not recorded which). The starting material was whole blood, obtained at baseline. CDR3 in amino acids: CASRTASDTQYF. The CDR3 DNA sequence: TGTGCCAGCAGGACAGCGTCAGATACGCAGTATTTT.